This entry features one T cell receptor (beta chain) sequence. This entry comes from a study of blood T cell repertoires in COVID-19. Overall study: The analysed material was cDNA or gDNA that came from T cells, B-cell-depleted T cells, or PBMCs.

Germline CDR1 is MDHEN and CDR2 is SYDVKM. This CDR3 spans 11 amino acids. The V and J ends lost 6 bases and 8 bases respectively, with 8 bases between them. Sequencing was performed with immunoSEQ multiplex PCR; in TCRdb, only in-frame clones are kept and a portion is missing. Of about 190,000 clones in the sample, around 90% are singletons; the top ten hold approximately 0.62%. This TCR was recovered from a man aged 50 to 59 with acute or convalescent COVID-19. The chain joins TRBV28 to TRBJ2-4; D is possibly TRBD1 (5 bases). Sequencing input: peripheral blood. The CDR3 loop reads CASRKGYIQYF. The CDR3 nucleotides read TGTGCCAGCAGGAAGGGGTACATTCAGTACTTC.